This T cell receptor beta chain was identified during a study of T cell responses to AZD1222 COVID-19 vaccine. Turning to the study itself: Timing groups of about 4 and about 12 weeks for second doses were pooled. Broader study findings: The CD4 TCRs associated with vaccination extended across spike and predominated at 160-218 and 743-854.

The V gene's germline CDR1 is MNHEY and CDR2 SMNVEV (reference sequence). The CDR3 loop spans 15 amino acids. The ends were cut back, 7 bases at V and 1 base at J, with 16 bases in the middle. As concerns this clone: Its antigen remains unidentified.

Libraries were prepared by immunoSEQ multiplex PCR; TCRdb keeps only in-frame clonotypes and omits some of them. The repertoire holds 60,000 to 75,000 clones, 85% to 90% seen once, with roughly 20% in the top ten. The sequencing here drew on peripheral blood, taken on day 0 of AZD1222 vaccination. The rearrangement links TRBV27 to TRBJ1-2; D is perhaps TRBD1 (5 bases). The clonotype was recovered from an adult in good health. The CDR3 region has the DNA TGTGCCAGCACCAACCCCCGCCAGGGTAACTATGGCTACACCTTC. Protein sequence: CASTNPRQGNYGYTF.